A single sample gave rise to the 22 T cell receptor beta chains below, sequenced in a study of cytomegalovirus exposure and HLA in healthy donors. With 60 Vbeta and 13 Jbeta primers, the PCR was carried out. Assay: immunoSEQ multiplex PCR; the TCRdb copy retains only in-frame clones and omits some. Of about 97,000 clones listed, roughly four fifths are singletons. Sequenced: PBMCs. These receptors were collected from a man aged 40-49 years in good health and CMV-seronegative.

The J gene is TRBJ1-6, the V gene TRBV9; possibly TRBD1 for D (6 bases). Trimming removed 4 bases at V and 10 bases at J, with 18 bases between. The CDR3 is 15 amino acids. CDR1 and CDR2 from the germline V gene are SGDLS and YYNGEE. The DNA of the CDR3 is TGTGCCAGCAGCCCACTCAGGGGTGGTGACTCACCCCTCCACTTT. Encoded protein: CASSPLRGGDSPLHF.

Comments on this clone: It is likely a read error, because the conserved phenylalanine at the end of the CDR3 is missing. The DNA is left out, because the CDR3 cannot be placed on it with certainty; the CDR3 is given as TCRdb lists it. V gene TRBV29-1 combines with J gene TRBJ1-1; TRBD1, the D gene given by the table, was not confirmed from the DNA. From germline, CDR1 is SQVTM and CDR2 ANQGSEA. The CDR3 spans 13 residues, counting both ends. The CDR3 loop reads CSSHRDGNTEALV.

The J gene is TRBJ1-6, the V gene TRBV5-4, with 10 nucleotides matching TRBD1. V gave up 0 bases and J gave up 8 bases; unmatched junction bases: 2. The CDR3 consists of 15 residues. The germline gives CDR1 SGHNT, CDR2 YYREEE (reference sequence). CDR3 bases: TGTGCCAGCAGCTTGGCCGGGACAGGGGATTCACCCCTCCACTTT. Translated: CASSLAGTGDSPLHF.

V gene TRBV6-6 combines with J gene TRBJ2-1; D perhaps matches TRBD2 (5 bases). This CDR3 region has 13 residues. The V gene's germline CDR1 is MNHNY and CDR2 SVGAGI (reference sequence). V was shortened by 5 bases and J by 12 bases, with 17 bases between the two germline ends. For the CDR3, the DNA is TGTGCCAGCAGTCCCAGGACTTCTCCGGGGCAGTTCTTC. Translating gives CASSPRTSPGQFF.

V usage is TRBV7-9 and J usage is TRBJ1-6; maybe TRBD1 (5 bases). CDR3 length equals 13 residues. Deletions cut 3 bases from V and 6 bases from J, with 6 bases between. CDR1 is SEHNR and CDR2 is FQNEAQ in the germline V gene (reference sequence). CDR3 in amino acids: CASSLGGNSPLHF. CDR3 DNA sequence: TGTGCCAGCAGCTTGGGGGGTAATTCACCCCTCCACTTT.

Only one count was recorded for this clone. V usage is TRBV5-8 and J usage is TRBJ2-5, with a possible D match to TRBD2 (6 bases). The CDR3 has 13 residues. The germline CDR1 and CDR2 sequences are SGHTS and YDEGEE. The ends were cut back, 5 bases at V and 4 bases at J, with 12 bases in the middle. DNA of the CDR3: TGTGCCAGCAGTCCTGGGGGAGGAGAGACCCAGTACTTC. This gives the protein CASSPGGGETQYF.

This clone was recorded once. J is TRBJ1-2 and V is TRBV5-4, with a tentative D call TRBD1 (6 bases). Trimming removed 5 bases at V and 4 bases at J, with 18 bases between. The CDR3 has 15 residues. In germline, CDR1 is SGHNT, CDR2 YYREEE (reference sequence). The CDR3 region has the DNA TGTGCCAGCAGAGCCACAGGGTCGTTACTCTATGGCTACACCTTC. It translates to CASRATGSLLYGYTF.

The chain is built from TRBV5-5 and TRBJ2-7, with 7 bases matching TRBD1. The CDR3 totals 13 residues. Germline loops: CDR1 SGHKS, CDR2 YYEKEE (reference sequence). J gave up 5 bases and V 4 bases, and 6 bases lay outside the gene matches. CDR3 amino acids: CASSLDRSDEQYF. CDR3 DNA: TGTGCCAGCAGCCTGGACAGGTCAGACGAGCAGTACTTC.

This chain joins TRBV5-1 and TRBJ2-3; 9 positions agree with TRBD2. CDR3 length: 17 residues. The germline gives CDR1 SGHRS, CDR2 YFSETQ. V shed 0 bases, J shed 0 bases, and the junction held 5 bases outside the gene matches. The chain's CDR3 is CASSLVLAGASTDTQYF. CDR3 nucleotide sequence: TGCGCCAGCAGCTTGGTTTTAGCGGGGGCTAGCACAGATACGCAGTATTTT. The full variable domain, its missing parts supplied by reference TRBV5-1 and TRBJ2-3, is KAGVTQTPRYLIKTRGQQVTLSCSPISGHRSVSWYQQTPGQGLQFLFEYFSETQRNKGNFPGRFSGRQFSNSRSEMNVSTLELGDSALYLCASSLVLAGASTDTQYFGPGTRLTVL.

The genes are TRBV7-9 and TRBJ2-5, with 12 bases fitting TRBD2. Trimming removed 2 bases from V and 5 bases from J; junction bases left unmatched: 3. The germline V gene has CDR1 SEHNR and CDR2 FQNEAQ (reference sequence). This CDR3 is 15 amino acids long. In DNA form, the CDR3 reads TGTGCCAGCAGCTTACCGGGACTAGCGGGCGAGACCCAGTACTTC. Its protein product is CASSLPGLAGETQYF.

The chain uses TRBV9 and TRBJ1-2, with 12 bases aligning to TRBD1. The V gene's germline CDR1 is SGDLS and CDR2 YYNGEE. The CDR3 spans 15 residues. With V trimmed by 0 bases and J by 7 bases, 4 bases remained unmatched. CDR3: CASSVDRGQGAGYTF. In DNA form, the CDR3 reads TGTGCCAGCAGCGTAGATCGGGGACAGGGGGCTGGCTACACCTTC.

The chain recombines TRBV7-8 with TRBJ2-7; 11 bases map to TRBD2. Germline V gene sequence: CDR1 SGHVS, CDR2 FQNEAQ. The V gene end was trimmed by 2 bases and the J gene end by 0 bases; junction bases not matched to a gene: 9. The CDR3 is made up of 18 amino acids. The CDR3 sequence is CASSLLRTSGPYSYEQYF. In nucleotides, the CDR3 is TGTGCCAGCAGCTTATTACGGACTAGCGGGCCGTACTCCTACGAGCAGTACTTC. Full variable domain (rest looked up from reference TRBV7-8 and TRBJ2-7): GAGVSQSPRYKVAKRGQDVALRCDPISGHVSLFWYQQALGQGPEFLTYFQNEAQLDKSGLPSDRFFAERPEGSVSTLKIQRTQQEDSAVYLCASSLLRTSGPYSYEQYFGPGTRLTVT.

This clone was detected only a few times. CDR3 sequence (DNA): TGTGCCAGCAGCCCCAGGGGGCGCTCCTACGAGCAGTACTTC. Protein sequence: CASSPRGRSYEQYF. The chain joins TRBV11-1 to TRBJ2-7, with TRBD1 matching over 8 bases. Germline V gene sequence: CDR1 SGHAT, CDR2 FQDESV (reference sequence). CDR3 length: 14 residues. The V and J ends lost 5 bases and 0 bases, in that order; junction bases with no gene match: 3.

The chain combines TRBV7-9 with TRBJ2-7; 9 bases align to TRBD1. The ends lost 5 bases at V and 2 bases at J; junction bases unmatched: 4. The CDR3 length is 14 residues. Germline assignment: CDR1 SEHNR and CDR2 FQNEAQ (reference sequence). Written as DNA, the CDR3 is TGTGCCAGCAGCCCCCGGGACAGGGCCTACGAGCAGTACTTC. It specifies CASSPRDRAYEQYF.

The gene calls are TRBV13 and TRBJ2-3; tentative D call: TRBD2 (7 bases). Trimming took 0 bases from V and 2 from J, leaving 15 bases between them. Germline values: CDR1 PRHDT, CDR2 FYEKMQ (reference sequence). CDR3 length: 17 residues. The DNA of the CDR3 is TGTGCCAGCAGCTTAGGCCAGGGGCGGGGGTCCACAGATACGCAGTATTTT. Translating it yields CASSLGQGRGSTDTQYF.

This clone has just one count. V is TRBV5-1 and J is TRBJ1-1, with 8 bases aligning to TRBD1. Unmatched junction bases numbered 5, after V lost 3 bases and J lost 4 bases. CDR3 length: 14 amino acids. Germline-derived CDR1 and CDR2 are SGHRS and YFSETQ. CDR3 sequence reads: CASSWSGGVTEAFF. The DNA for the CDR3 is TGCGCCAGCAGCTGGTCAGGGGGCGTCACTGAAGCTTTCTTT.

This clone is judged medium-sized. J is TRBJ1-5 and V is TRBV6-5, with a possible D match to TRBD1 (6 bases). The CDR3 is 14 amino acids. The V gene's germline CDR1 is MNHEY and CDR2 SVGAGI. With 2 bases removed from V and 3 bases from J, the gap between germline ends came to 8 bases. CDR3 coding DNA: TGTGCCAGCAGTTACGGACAGTACAATCAGCCCCAGCATTTT. Its translation is CASSYGQYNQPQHF.

This chain connects TRBV6-1 to TRBJ2-2; 7 nucleotides agree with TRBD1. The CDR3 has 15 amino acids. The germline V gene encodes CDR1 MNHNS and CDR2 SASEGT. The V gene end was trimmed by 4 bases and the J gene end by 6 bases; junction bases not matched to a gene: 8. The CDR3 DNA sequence: TGTGCCAGCAGTGTTCTGAGGGGGCGCGCCGGGGAGCTGTTTTTT. It encodes CASSVLRGRAGELFF.

V is TRBV4-3 and J is TRBJ2-1; 13 nucleotides line up with TRBD2. This CDR3 comprises 19 residues. V was clipped by 8 bases and J by 0 bases; unmatched bases: 13. Germline V gene sequence: CDR1 LGHNA, CDR2 YSLEER. CDR3 region: CASPVVGLAGLASYNEQFF. The CDR3 DNA is TGCGCCAGCCCAGTTGTGGGACTAGCGGGGCTAGCCTCCTACAATGAGCAGTTCTTC.

The chain combines TRBV7-2 with TRBJ2-7; D is unclear. Trimming removed 0 bases at V and 0 bases at J, with 9 bases between. The CDR3 loop spans 15 amino acids. Germline V lookup: CDR1 SGHTA, CDR2 FQGNSA. The CDR3 loop reads CASSLAGRSSYEQYF. As DNA, the CDR3 is TGTGCCAGCAGCTTAGCTGGTCGGAGCTCCTACGAGCAGTACTTC.

This clone was picked up one time. The chain is built from TRBV7-2 and TRBJ2-5; D may be TRBD1 (5 bases). The CDR3 is 13 amino acids. Germline lookup yields CDR1 SGHTA and CDR2 FQGNSA. Deletions cut 1 base from V and 5 bases from J, with 8 bases between. The CDR3 DNA follows: TGTGCCAGCAGCTTAGACCCAGGGGAGACCCAGTACTTC. It translates to CASSLDPGETQYF.

The table lists this clone with a count of one. V gene TRBV18 combines with J gene TRBJ1-6; D gene uncertain. There are 14 residues in the CDR3. V was clipped by 3 bases and J by 9 bases, with 12 bases between them. The germline CDR1 and CDR2 sequences are KGHSH and LQKENI. CDR3 DNA: TGTGCCAGCTCACCGGCCAGCGACGGTTCACCCCTCCACTTT. The encoded protein is CASSPASDGSPLHF.